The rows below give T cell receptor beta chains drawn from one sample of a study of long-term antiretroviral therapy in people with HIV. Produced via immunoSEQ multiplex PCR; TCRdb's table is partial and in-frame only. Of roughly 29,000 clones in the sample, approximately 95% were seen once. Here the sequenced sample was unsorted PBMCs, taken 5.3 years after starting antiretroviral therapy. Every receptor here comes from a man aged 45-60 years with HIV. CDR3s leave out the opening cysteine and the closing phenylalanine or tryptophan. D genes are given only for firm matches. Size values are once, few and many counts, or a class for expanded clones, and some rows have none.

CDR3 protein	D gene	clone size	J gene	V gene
ASSHERTGNIAKNIQY	TRBD1	.	TRBJ2-4	TRBV4-2
ASSWSVSNQPQH	.	.	TRBJ1-5	TRBV6-1
ASRVATSSSGELF	TRBD2	.	TRBJ2-2	TRBV5-1
SANRYNEQF	.	.	TRBJ2-1	TRBV20-1
ASSQTGRFDTGELF	TRBD1	.	TRBJ2-2	TRBV4-3
ASSEQWEGTMNTEAF	.	.	TRBJ1-1	TRBV6-1
ASSDARQGRADTQY	.	.	TRBJ2-3	TRBV2
AISEFKEQF	.	once	TRBJ2-1	TRBV10-3
SAKGFWGDEQF	.	.	.	TRBV29-1
ASSSRTGGIYEQY	TRBD1	.	TRBJ2-7	TRBV27
ASSTGEVNTEAF	TRBD1	once	TRBJ1-1	TRBV5-1
ASSLDGSSYEQY	.	.	TRBJ2-7	TRBV5-4
ASSDQAPGLAGTDTQY	TRBD2	.	TRBJ2-3	TRBV25-1
ASSERNGFGF	.	.	TRBJ1-1	TRBV6-1
ASSPRTGGIIGYEQY	TRBD1	.	TRBJ2-7	TRBV27
ASSLSSRIYEQY	.	.	TRBJ2-7	TRBV27
ASSPDFGYT	.	.	TRBJ1-2	TRBV7-9
ASSFGTGDDEQF	TRBD1	.	TRBJ2-1	TRBV7-2
ASSVGADVAAFTDTQY	.	.	TRBJ2-3	TRBV6-1
ASSLGDRGHGGYT	TRBD1	.	TRBJ1-2	TRBV7-9
ASSLSGPSTDTQY	.	.	TRBJ2-3	TRBV13
AISEAPNNYGYT	.	few	TRBJ1-2	TRBV6-5
TSSLRGPGNTIY	.	.	TRBJ1-3	TRBV1
ASSFPLLGLAGANTGELF	TRBD2	.	TRBJ2-2	TRBV5-8
SVEESGGLTDTQY	TRBD2	.	TRBJ2-3	TRBV29-1
AWEQRGRQF	.	.	TRBJ2-1	TRBV30
ASSPPVNYGYT	.	.	TRBJ1-2	TRBV9
ASSPWGTEAF	.	once	TRBJ1-1	TRBV5-5
ASQAGFRANYGYT	.	.	TRBJ1-2	TRBV5-1
ASSPLTGELF	.	large	TRBJ2-2	TRBV4-1
ASSLDGGAYEQY	TRBD2	once	TRBJ2-7	TRBV5-4
ASSPTGRGHTEAF	TRBD1	.	TRBJ1-1	TRBV18
ASSRTGGRYEQY	TRBD1	.	TRBJ2-7	TRBV27
AWNPGQWGETQY	TRBD1	.	TRBJ2-5	TRBV30
AWNLGQGLIYEQY	TRBD1	once	TRBJ2-7	TRBV30
ASSVGTNQPQH	.	.	TRBJ1-5	TRBV9
ASSVLQVPGTGELF	.	.	TRBJ2-2	TRBV9
ASSEGAGANVLT	.	.	TRBJ2-6	TRBV10-2
ASSPSARGSYEQY	.	.	TRBJ2-7	TRBV18